This T cell receptor beta chain was documented in a study of type 1 and type 2 diabetes patients. The J segment lost 2 bases and the V segment lost 8 bases, leaving 3 bases of the junction unmatched. CDR1 and CDR2 from the germline V gene are LNHDA and SQIVND (reference sequence). The CDR3 has 12 amino acids. In the case of this clonotype: Its antigen is as yet unknown.

Approximately 10 milliliters of peripheral blood were collected from each participant. Findings and limits, study-wide: Between type 2 diabetes and control samples, V and J usage averaged roughly 0.97 correlation.

Amplification started from genomic DNA. The TCR beta CDR3 region was amplified using 30 forward and 13 reverse primers. TCRdb reprocessed the multiplex PCR reads via MiXCR and lists one record per CDR3 protein. The repertoire holds some 250,000 distinct CDR3 sequences, with around 47% as singletons. Sample: peripheral blood mononuclear cells (PBMCs). The receptor was derived from a man in his late teens or twenties with type 2 diabetes. The chain has TRBV19 and TRBJ2-7; 7 positions match TRBD1. CDR3 protein: CASGTATYEQYF. The DNA of the CDR3 is TGTGCCAGTGGGACAGCCACCTACGAGCAGTACTTC.